What follows describes a single T cell receptor beta chain. These data belong to a study of blood T cell repertoires in COVID-19. The CDR3 is made up of 19 amino acids. In terms of age and location, participants ranged from roughly 18 to 95 years and lived in approximately 24 US areas. In assigning cohorts, the study relied on participant-reported clinical history. Assay: immunoSEQ multiplex PCR; the TCRdb copy retains only in-frame clones and omits some. Among 120,000 to 150,000 clones listed, 70% to 90% were seen once. The V and J genes are TRBV21-1 and TRBJ1-3; the table's D call, TRBD1, was not checked against the DNA. TRBV21-1 represents a pseudogene. The sequenced sample consisted of PBMCs or T cells enriched from blood (not recorded which). This TCR came from a woman between 50 and 59 years old with acute COVID-19. The chain's CDR3 is CASSKSNRQGAWSGNTIYF. The DNA of the CDR3 is TGTGCCAGCAGCAAATCGAACAGGCAGGGGGCTTGGTCTGGAAACACCATATATTTT.